Presented here are 26 T cell receptor beta chains from one specimen sequenced in a study of CD8 T cells in ankylosing spondylitis. TCRdb used MiXCR to reprocess the 5' RACE reads, holding one entry per CDR3 protein. Among about 150,000 distinct CDR3 sequences listed, roughly 34% were seen once. Sequencing was performed on synovial fluid, either unsorted or a sorted T cell fraction (not recorded which). These TCRs come from a male donor with ankylosing spondylitis.

This clonotype was seen a few times. This chain joins TRBV19 and TRBJ1-4; D unclear. This CDR3 is built from 16 residues. Germline V lookup: CDR1 LNHDA, CDR2 SQIVND (reference sequence). The V end lost 10 bases, the J end lost 0 bases, and 18 bases lay between the germline ends. The CDR3 sequence: CAIPDGYLATNEKLFF. CDR3 DNA sequence: TGTGCCATCCCCGACGGATACCTTGCAACTAATGAAAAACTGTTTTTT. The complete variable domain, with remaining parts taken from reference TRBV19 and TRBJ1-4, reads DGGITQSPKYLFRKEGQNVTLSCEQNLNHDAMYWYRQDPGQGLRLIYYSQIVNDFQKGDIAEGYSVSREKKESFPLTVTSAQKNPTAFYLCAIPDGYLATNEKLFFGSGTQLSVL.

The chain joins TRBV20-1 to TRBJ1-1; no clear D gene. V shed 3 bases and J shed 1 base, with 12 bases lying between them. The germline V gene has CDR1 DFQATT and CDR2 SNEGSKA (reference sequence). CDR3 size: 14 residues. CDR3 sequence: CSASGEWGNTEAFF. The CDR3 DNA follows: TGCAGTGCTAGTGGGGAGTGGGGGAACACTGAAGCTTTCTTT.

In its sample, this clonotype was seen many times. The chain is built from TRBV24-1 and TRBJ1-5; D remains unclear. Germline V gene sequence: CDR1 KGHDR, CDR2 SFDVKD. Between the trimmed V and J ends, which lost 2 bases and 0 bases, there was a span of 13 bases. This CDR3 contains 17 residues. The CDR3 spells CATSDSQARNSNQPQHF. The CDR3 nucleotides read TGTGCCACCAGTGATTCCCAGGCCCGTAATAGCAATCAGCCCCAGCATTTT.

This clonotype has more than one count but fewer than ten. The chain recombines TRBV20-1 with TRBJ1-5; maybe TRBD1 (6 bases). V lost 2 bases and J 6 bases, leaving 14 bases between the germline ends. From germline, CDR1 is DFQATT and CDR2 SNEGSKA (reference sequence). The CDR3 covers 14 residues. CDR3 in amino acids: CSARYEQGGQPQHF. The CDR3 DNA reads as TGCAGTGCTAGATATGAACAGGGTGGTCAGCCCCAGCATTTT.

V and J are TRBV9 and TRBJ1-2; D is ambiguous. The germline gives CDR1 SGDLS, CDR2 YYNGEE. The CDR3 runs 15 residues. V lost 2 bases and J lost 7, with 18 bases in between. CDR3 sequence (DNA): TGTGCCAGCAGCGTTTCCGGGTCGAAGGGAGGTGGCTACACCTTC. It encodes CASSVSGSKGGGYTF. The variable domain in full, with the rest retrieved from reference TRBV9 and TRBJ1-2, is DSGVTQTPKHLITATGQRVTLRCSPRSGDLSVYWYQQSLDQGLQFLIQYYNGEERAKGNILERFSAQQFPDLHSELNLSSLELGDSALYFCASSVSGSKGGGYTFGSGTRLTVV.

This clonotype was seen only a few times. The rearrangement uses TRBV20-1 and TRBJ1-2; unclear D gene. Germline V gene data show CDR1 as DFQATT and CDR2 as SNEGSKA (reference sequence). The CDR3 contains 10 residues. The germline V and J ends were trimmed by 3 bases and 12 bases, with 11 bases remaining between them. The CDR3 loop reads CSASREFDTF. The CDR3 DNA reads TGCAGTGCTAGTAGGGAATTTGACACCTTC.

The rearrangement links TRBV12-5 to TRBJ2-7; possible D gene TRBD2, 5 bases. Trimming stripped 5 bases from V and 4 bases from J, with 12 bases between. The germline V gene has CDR1 LGHNT and CDR2 FRNRAP. The CDR3 is 13 residues long. The CDR3 spells CASGPPRGYEQYF. The DNA of the CDR3 is TGTGCTAGTGGTCCCCCTCGGGGATACGAGCAGTACTTC.

The chain links TRBV29-1 to TRBJ2-7, with D hard to call. CDR3 length: 14 amino acids. Looked up from germline, CDR1 is SQVTM and CDR2 is ANQGSEA. V was trimmed by 5 bases and J by 0 bases, leaving 14 bases between them. CDR3 sequence: CSVLGRWNSYEQYF. CDR3 DNA: TGCAGCGTTCTTGGGCGGTGGAACTCCTACGAGCAGTACTTC.

This chain connects TRBV3-1 to TRBJ2-1; D possibly corresponds to TRBD2 (6 bases). Germline V gives CDR1 LGHDT, CDR2 YNNKEL (reference sequence). The CDR3 covers 16 residues. V was pared by 4 bases and J by 7 bases, with 20 bases between. The CDR3 reads CASSPLGSIAVNEQFF. The DNA for the CDR3 is TGTGCCAGCAGCCCCCTAGGGTCCATAGCGGTGAATGAGCAGTTCTTC.

V gene TRBV12-3 or TRBV12-4 combines with J gene TRBJ1-3; the D is unclear. The V end was cut by 0 bases, the J end by 3 bases, with 12 bases between. The CDR3 runs to 16 residues. The CDR3 region has the DNA TGTGCCAGCAGTTTAGCCTACCGGACGGATGGAAACACCATATATTTT. This translates into CASSLAYRTDGNTIYF.

The J gene is TRBJ1-1, the V gene TRBV6-2 or TRBV6-3; 9 bases are shared with TRBD1. Per the germline V gene, CDR1 is MNHEY and CDR2 is SVGEGT. V gave up 7 bases and J gave up 1 base; unmatched junction bases: 7. The CDR3 extends over 15 amino acids. The CDR3 spells CASTPGTGPNTEAFF. The CDR3 DNA reads TGTGCCAGCACTCCTGGGACAGGGCCGAACACTGAAGCTTTCTTT.

This clonotype was seen a few times. V and J are TRBV5-8 and TRBJ1-4; D is uncertain. V dropped 2 bases and J dropped 10 bases, with 12 bases sitting between them. Germline CDR1 reads SGHTS; CDR2 reads YDEGEE. The CDR3 covers 13 residues. CDR3 sequence (DNA): TGTGCCAGCAGCTTCCTGGGCCGGGGAAAACTGTTTTTT. It encodes CASSFLGRGKLFF.

This clonotype appeared many times. J is TRBJ1-1 and V is TRBV10-3, with D perhaps matching TRBD1 (6 bases). Trimming removed 4 bases at V and 1 base at J, with 10 bases between. Per germline, CDR1 ENHRY and CDR2 SYGVKD. The length of the CDR3 is 14 residues. DNA of the CDR3: TGTGCCATCAGTGTTCAGGGGCCGAACACTGAAGCTTTCTTT. Its protein is CAISVQGPNTEAFF.

The chain employs TRBV3-1 and TRBJ2-3, with 11 bases matching TRBD2. The CDR3 length is 16 residues. CDR1 and CDR2 from the germline V gene are LGHDT and YNNKEL (reference sequence). The V gene end was trimmed by 4 bases and the J gene end by 1 base; junction bases not matched to a gene: 4. The CDR3 DNA sequence: TGTGCCAGCAGCCGAATACTAGCGGGAGGCACAGATACGCAGTATTTT. Protein product: CASSRILAGGTDTQYF.

The V and J genes are TRBV12-3 or TRBV12-4 and TRBJ2-5; 8 nucleotides align to TRBD2. Trimming took 4 bases from V and 5 from J; bases not matched to a gene: 12. The CDR3 extends over 16 amino acids. CDR3 nucleotides: TGTGCCAGCAGTTCCCCCGATTTAGCGGGACGGGAGACCCAGTACTTC. Protein sequence: CASSSPDLAGRETQYF.

This clonotype showed up just once. The chain carries TRBV3-1 and TRBJ2-7; 9 nucleotides align to TRBD1. Germline lookup yields CDR1 LGHDT and CDR2 YNNKEL (reference sequence). The CDR3 consists of 13 residues. Unmatched junction bases numbered 2, after V lost 1 base and J lost 7 bases. CDR3 in amino acids: CASSQGQGGEQYF. The CDR3 DNA is TGTGCCAGCAGCCAAGGACAGGGGGGGGAGCAGTACTTC.

The chain couples TRBV20-1 to TRBJ2-1; 8 positions agree with TRBD2. V lost 0 bases to trimming and J lost 4 bases; unmatched junction nucleotides: 5. The CDR3 loop spans 15 amino acids. CDR1 is DFQATT and CDR2 is SNEGSKA in the germline V gene (reference sequence). CDR3: CSARDAGGPYNEQFF. Written as DNA, the CDR3 is TGCAGTGCTAGAGATGCGGGGGGACCTTACAATGAGCAGTTCTTC.

The chain is built from TRBV5-1 and TRBJ2-3; no reliable D call. Germline-derived CDR1 and CDR2 are SGHRS and YFSETQ. This CDR3 comprises 15 residues. V lost 2 bases and J lost 4, with 14 bases in between. The CDR3 nucleotides are TGCGCCAGCAGCTTCGGCCTAACCTCCCCAGATACGCAGTATTTT. Translated, it gives CASSFGLTSPDTQYF.

This clonotype showed up just a few times. The J gene is TRBJ2-1, the V gene TRBV10-3; TRBD2 agrees at 10 bases. The CDR3 totals 13 residues. J was trimmed by 7 bases and V by 8 bases; bases with no gene match: 5. Germline values: CDR1 ENHRY, CDR2 SYGVKD. The CDR3 DNA sequence: TGTGCCATCCTCGGGACTAGCGAGAATGAGCAGTTCTTC. Its translation is CAILGTSENEQFF.

This clonotype came up many times. V is TRBV29-1 and J is TRBJ2-3; TRBD2 agrees at 7 bases. The CDR3 length is 14 residues. The junction had 11 bases not matched to a gene; V was cut back by 7 bases and J by 4 bases. Germline CDR1 reads SQVTM; CDR2 reads ANQGSEA. The CDR3 reads CSARLLAGADTQYF. The CDR3, as DNA: TGCAGCGCCAGGTTGTTGGCGGGAGCAGATACGCAGTATTTT.

This clonotype was counted a few times. The chain is built from TRBV10-3 and TRBJ1-1; no clear D gene. V was pared by 6 bases and J by 8 bases, with 16 bases between. The CDR3 consists of 13 residues. CDR1 is ENHRY, CDR2 SYGVKD, per germline. CDR3 coding DNA: TGTGCCATCAGAGATCCGGGCCCCAAAGAAGCTTTCTTT. Its translation is CAIRDPGPKEAFF.

This clonotype was detected many times. CDR3 DNA: TGCAGTGCTAGATTACAGGGGAGCAATCAGCCCCAGCATTTT. Protein: CSARLQGSNQPQHF. The J gene is TRBJ1-5, the V gene TRBV20-1, with 7 bases that match TRBD1. Germline CDR1 reads DFQATT; CDR2 reads SNEGSKA (reference sequence). V lost 2 bases, J lost 1 base, and 2 bases stayed unmatched. The CDR3 contains 14 residues.

This clonotype was counted between two and nine times. The V gene is TRBV12-3 or TRBV12-4, the J gene TRBJ1-6; D may be TRBD1 (5 bases). Trimming cost V 5 bases and J 3 bases, with 11 bases left between them. The CDR3 sequence is 15 residues long. For the CDR3, the DNA is TGTGCCAGCAGTGGGGGGACGGTCTATAATTCACCCCTCCACTTT. Amino acid sequence: CASSGGTVYNSPLHF.

On this clonotype: A junction end diverges from the germline sequence, so it may reflect a read error. The chain is built from TRBV3-1 and TRBJ2-7; 8 bases are a match to TRBD1. The CDR3 has 14 amino acids. Germline-derived CDR1 and CDR2 are LGHDT and YNNKEL (reference sequence). CDR3 coding DNA: TGTGCCAGCAGCTCCCGGACAGGGAGCTACGTGCAGTACTTC. Protein sequence: CASSSRTGSYVQYF.

The DNA of the CDR3 is TGTGCCAGCAGTGATTGGCTGAGCAATCAGCCCCAGCATTTT. Translation: CASSDWLSNQPQHF. This chain joins TRBV2 and TRBJ1-5, with unresolved D. Germline V gene sequence: CDR1 SNHLY, CDR2 FYNNEI. This CDR3 is built from 14 residues. V shed 3 bases and J shed 1 base, with 7 bases lying between them.

The chain joins TRBV28 to TRBJ2-1; 7 nucleotides align to TRBD2. The ends lost 6 bases at V and 3 bases at J; junction bases unmatched: 11. CDR3 length equals 16 residues. Germline values: CDR1 MDHEN, CDR2 SYDVKM. As DNA, the CDR3 is TGTGCCAGCAGACGACTTCTAGCGGACAACTACAATGAGCAGTTCTTC. Translating it yields CASRRLLADNYNEQFF.